This TCR beta chain was observed in a study of cytomegalovirus exposure and HLA in healthy donors (dated by TCRdb to about 2017). Turning to the overall study: An earlier analysis of roughly 500 of the donors reported 250 to 300 Gb of sequence data and approximately 110 million unique TCR beta sequences from about 179 million T cells. An early release that covered more than 550 HLA-typed donors contained 250 to 350 gigabases of sequencing data and about 93 million unique TCR sequences. The genetic ancestry cluster associated with self-reported Caucasian donors included roughly 84% of the roughly 410 genotyped donors. The study was designed to test whether signatures of past pathogen exposure could be identified by cataloging public T cell receptors. The T cell repertoires of 666 subjects were profiled by immunosequencing and related to cytomegalovirus serostatus. Besides the first cohort of roughly 640 subjects, a separate validation cohort made up of roughly 120 different subjects was used. To predict cytomegalovirus infection status, the study brought together high-throughput TCR immunosequencing, statistical association of individual TCRs with disease status, and machine learning. To study patterns of TCR occurrence, a later analysis re-analyzed previously published TCR beta repertoires from around 660 donors and added high-resolution HLA genotyping. Rather than drawing on any new phenotypic data, the later analysis identified candidate immune exposures from TCR beta sequences and the way those sequences occurred across donors. An earlier analysis of approximately 580 of the donors used high-throughput TCR beta sequencing to judge whether each TCR beta V gene segment behaved as functional or pseudogenic. Alongside the repertoire data, information on donor age, sex, ethnicity and CMV serostatus was compiled. Genome-wide SNP genotypes for about 65% of the roughly 670 donors were used in a later genetic analysis, which treated that subset as a discovery cohort. All discovery cohort repertoires had been generated using a single sequencing platform. Class I and class II HLA loci were covered by the typing at four-digit resolution. The number of donors typed differed by locus, with about 629-640 for A, B, C, DRB1 and DQB1, roughly 520 for DQA1, 606 for DPA1, and some 440 for DPB1. Five DR-DQ haplotypes were treated as single units for association and clustering because of strong linkage in the cohort. On average, roughly 240,000 unique TCR beta nucleotide sequences were sequenced per donor among roughly 430 genotyped donors of the cohort, with roughly 19% of those sequences being non-productive. What the study reported, not specific to this receptor: For the cohort, immune exposure information was limited to CMV serostatus. HLA typing was unavailable for some donors at each locus, so association tests used only the typed subset. A cluster of highly shared sequence variants was judged likely to be a technical artifact of the sequencing pipeline. In a later genetic analysis, fewer N-insertions in productive TCRs were reported among donors in an Asian-associated ancestry cluster than the roughly 700-donor mean. In this cohort, only TCR beta chains were sequenced, and detectable features were limited by the absence of alpha or paired-chain data. Specific HLA alleles were associated with 15,000 to 20,000 TCR beta sequences at a false discovery rate of 0.05 in a later analysis. Because counts were too low, more than 15 rarely observed V segments, including chromosome 9 orphons, were left out of the earlier analysis of some 640 of the donors. Three of the identified cytomegalovirus-associated TCR beta chains were confirmed in vitro to be specific for cytomegalovirus antigens. Correlated functional status among segregating V segments might reflect linkage disequilibrium, but an unknown experimental factor could not be ruled out. According to the authors, the approach could potentially be generalized to other disease states and immunological phenotypes. Most TCR sequences were observed very rarely across donors, whereas some public TCRs were present in many individuals. When HLA alleles, especially DR and DQ, strongly co-occurred, TCR associations were difficult to assign to individual alleles. The classifier was reported to diagnose cytomegalovirus status with high specificity and sensitivity in both the original and validation cohorts. Sequencing depth was assumed to be roughly uniform across donors in the presence/absence analyses, though that assumption may not hold. A later analysis reported that several top co-occurrence clusters appeared linked to parvovirus B19, influenza, CMV and Epstein-Barr virus. In a later analysis, the rate of TCR association differed among HLA loci, with DRB1 alleles having the most associated TCRs and HLA-C alleles having the fewest. In an earlier analysis of more than 500 of the donors, most TCR beta V segments appeared in productive rearrangements about 87% or about 30% of the time, broadly matching IMGT annotations. A total of about 180 TCR beta chains were listed by the study as associated with cytomegalovirus. In a later analysis, HLA-associated TCR beta chains showed more clonal expansion and lower generation probabilities than non-associated chains that were equally common. V-gene and J-gene trimming of TCR beta chains was associated with a missense DCLRE1C variant in a later genetic analysis, and the association was replicated in an independent cohort. A later analysis found that most CMV-associated TCR beta chains appeared HLA-restricted, with HLA associations seemingly driven largely by CMV exposure. A further reported finding was that TCR beta sequences accurately predicted the HLA-A and HLA-B alleles for most subjects in the first cohort.

A few counts support this clone. Its binding antigen is unknown. There are no base qualities to consult, and no much larger clone falls within one base. The cohort was made up of 666 healthy bone marrow donors. At the time of sampling, all cohort members were nominally healthy, though unrecorded immune exposures were likely present. The donor was CMV seronegative and was included in the group of hundreds of seronegative cohort members. Every donor gave a peripheral blood sample, and the peripheral blood mononuclear cells from that sample were used for TCR beta sequencing. Genomic DNA extraction from the blood cell samples was performed with the Qiagen DNeasy Blood Extraction Kit. Receptors were amplified or captured by the immunoSEQ multiplex PCR assay. A mixture of 60 forward primers for TCR Vbeta segments and 13 reverse primers for TCR Jbeta segments was used in the multiplex PCR. A multiplex PCR assay on genomic DNA amplified the CDR3 region of rearranged TCR beta genes. Amplified TCR beta libraries were sequenced as 87-base-pair reads on the Illumina HiSeq System. From the authors' description of their analysis: A later analysis tallied 70 million to 100 million unique TCR beta chains across the 660 or so repertoires, and approximately 9.9 million of those chains were shared by two or more donors. Raw reads were error-corrected and collapsed into unique sequences with a nearest-neighbor algorithm that merged closely related sequences to remove PCR and sequencing errors. V, D and J gene segments were assigned by aligning CDR3 sequences to IMGT reference sequences. Each retained sequence needed at least a six-nucleotide match to both a V gene segment and a J gene segment. A rearrangement was called productive if the CDR3 had no stop codons and remained in frame with V and J, and every other rearrangement was called non-productive. Following IMGT convention, CDR3 was defined as the stretch from the second conserved V-encoded cysteine to the conserved J-encoded phenylalanine. The earlier analysis of about 500 of the donors excluded sequences that lacked an unambiguous match to a single V gene segment. An earlier analysis of approximately 590 of the donors called V segments functional above 56.7% productive rearrangements and segregating when the between-donor standard deviation exceeded 5%. A statistical classification framework was developed to diagnose cytomegalovirus status using the catalog of TCR beta chain sequences. In a later analysis, TCR nucleotide sequences were compared against IMGT/GENE-DB human TR gene sequences so that V and J genes could be assigned. The TCRdist pipeline was used in a later analysis to assign CDR3 sequences and most-parsimonious VDJ recombination scenarios. In a later analysis, each TCR beta chain was defined by its CDR3 amino acid sequence together with its V-gene family, and reads lacking a unique V-gene family were excluded. In a later analysis, nearly 600 highly shared, low-generation-probability nucleotide sequences were removed to address suspected cross-contamination and a sequencing artifact. In a later analysis, a clonal expansion index was calculated for each public chain from normalized within-repertoire ranks of inferred template counts. In a later analysis, generation probabilities were computed using a VDJ recombination model fitted to out-of-frame rearrangements, and the results were checked against IGoR. Hypergeometric tests were used in a later analysis to score TCR-TCR, TCR-HLA and TCR-CMV co-occurrence, with a repertoire-size bias correction applied to the TCR pairs. False discovery rates were estimated in a later analysis by permuting HLA or CMV assignments 20 times. In a later analysis, co-occurring TCRs were grouped using DBSCAN, and TCRdist sequence similarity was added for clustering within HLA-allele-positive subsets. For co-occurrence clustering, repertoires with fewer than 30,000 or more than 120,000 public chains were excluded, along with a handful of repertoires with anomalous nucleotide sharing. TCRdb mirrors the immuneACCESS table, restricted to in-frame sequences. Some clones are absent from its copies; in checked studies, under half trace to an unresolved V gene, and the reason for the others is unknown. The D gene and trimming were derived from the DNA, and the V and J assignments and clone size from that table. This sample holds 160,000 or so clones; around 77% were observed only once. Clones ranked in the top ten supply 2.4% of the sample.

Sequencing was carried out using PBMCs. The source is a man aged 55 to 69 in good health and CMV-seronegative.

The CDR3 loop reads CASTWGRAGPNTEAFF. The bases read TGTGCCAGCACTTGGGGCCGGGCCGGTCCGAACACTGAAGCTTTCTTT. The rearranged chain carries TRBV5-6 and TRBJ1-1, and the D gene may be TRBD1, 5 bases matching. CDR1 SGHDT and CDR2 YYEEEE were looked up in the germline V gene. Inclusive of the bounding cysteine and phenylalanine, the CDR3 is 16 residues long. Of the read, only the CDR3 DNA is kept; its 48 bases are in frame from base 1. The germline ends are 19 bases apart after V is trimmed by 6 bases and J by 1 base.